This T cell receptor beta chain comes out of a study of CD8 T cell repertoires and HIV-1 epitope variants. This clone was detected once. Its antigen is undetermined. Sequencing used immunoSEQ multiplex PCR; TCRdb keeps in-frame clones, though not all of them. The sample has 5,300 or so clones, 55% to 70% seen once. Germline-derived CDR1 and CDR2 are MDHEN and SYDVKM. V was pared by 7 bases and J by 4 bases, with 10 bases of the junction left unmatched. The CDR3 length is 15 residues. The clonotype was recovered from a male donor with HIV. The chain employs TRBV28 and TRBJ2-1; 7 bases agree with TRBD1. Sequenced input: cultured CD8+ T cells derived from PBMCs. CDR3 bases: TGTGCCAGCACCAAGGGGACAGACGATTACAATGAGCAGTTCTTC. Protein product: CASTKGTDDYNEQFF.